The present TCR beta chain was sequenced within a study of blood T cell repertoires in COVID-19. About the study: Samples came from the United States, Italy and Spain, spanning acute and convalescent COVID-19.

Seattle participants joined during active infection and were tracked over time. Original processing methods: It was from reference gene primer amplification that nucleated cell counts were estimated. TCRdb's copy holds only in-frame clones and misses some; the assay was immunoSEQ multiplex PCR. For V, J and clone size, that table is used; D and trimming come from the DNA. The sample has approximately 250,000 clones; approximately 89% are singletons. This clone was seen only once. Germline V gene sequence: CDR1 LGHNA, CDR2 YNFKEQ. V was shortened by 4 bases and J by 0 bases, with 19 bases between the two germline ends. This CDR3 comprises 18 residues.

The sample consisted of peripheral blood. The receptor was isolated from a woman between 70 and 85 years old with COVID-19, enrolled during active disease. V usage is TRBV4-2 and J usage is TRBJ2-4; perhaps TRBD2 as D (6 bases). The CDR3 DNA reads TGTGCCAGCAGCCCCTCTCGCGGGGCCAGACTAGCCAAAAACATTCAGTACTTC. This encodes CASSPSRGARLAKNIQYF.